This TCR beta chain was obtained from a study of breast tumors, draining lymph nodes, adjacent tissues. Axillary draining lymph nodes of breast cancer patients supplied the node samples. In the case of this clonotype: The antigen is not known.

One entry per CDR3 protein results from TCRdb running MiXCR on the multiplex PCR reads. The table lists tens of thousands of distinct CDR3 sequences, around 30% of them singletons. CDR1 is SGDLS and CDR2 is YYNGEE in the germline V gene. The J segment lost 2 bases and the V segment lost 4 bases, leaving 6 bases of the junction unmatched. The CDR3 is made up of 15 amino acids. Study observations and caveats: That most tumor T cells come from lymph nodes remained unproven. Tumors had less TCR diversity than lymph nodes, more than nontumor tissue. Luminal-like breast cancer showed significantly greater tumor-nontumor repertoire similarity than basal-like breast cancer did.

This chain joins TRBV9 and TRBJ2-7, with TRBD1 identical over 10 bases. This clonotype was obtained from a female donor with breast cancer. Some clones in this sample may be carry-over from other donors' samples. What was sequenced was axillary lymph node tissue. CDR3 in DNA: TGTGCCAGCAGCACGGGACAGGGGTTTCCCTACGAGCAGTACTTC. This translates into CASSTGQGFPYEQYF.